This TCR beta chain appears in the sequencing data of a study of blood T cell repertoires in COVID-19. Study context: COVID-19 samples collected from the United States, Italy and Spain covered acute and convalescent phases.

V gave up 2 bases and J gave up 9 bases, with 17 bases separating them. CDR1 is LNHDA and CDR2 is SQIVND in the germline V gene (reference sequence). This CDR3 comprises 15 residues. Produced via immunoSEQ multiplex PCR; TCRdb's table is partial and in-frame only. The sample has around 280,000 clones, around nine tenths seen once. The sequenced material came from peripheral blood. This sequence joins TRBV19 and TRBJ2-1; D gene ambiguous. This TCR was recovered from a man between 65 and 85 years old with acute or convalescent COVID-19. CDR3 loop: CASSIWSQALGEQFF. The CDR3 nucleotides read TGTGCCAGTAGTATATGGTCGCAGGCCTTAGGTGAGCAGTTCTTC.